These 24 T cell receptor beta chains originate from one sample sequenced in a study of regulatory T cells in long-lasting Graves disease. The time point here: persistent/refractory GD, antithyroid drugs over 5 years with positive TRAb. The authors made the TCR library using RNA they extracted from PBMCs. Investigators prepared the TCR beta libraries by applying iRepertoire HTBI primers and Arm-PCR of CDR3 regions. One entry per CDR3 protein results from TCRdb running MiXCR on the multiplex PCR reads. The repertoire includes a few hundred thousand distinct CDR3 sequences, 20% to 30% of them detected once, and around 24% sits in the top ten. Sequences were derived from peripheral blood mononuclear cells (PBMCs), sampled when the disease was refractory, from a patient treated with antithyroid drugs. These receptors were obtained from a female donor with Graves disease.

This clonotype has just a few counts. The rearrangement links TRBV27 to TRBJ2-1, with D possibly matching TRBD2 (6 bases). The CDR3 is made up of 16 amino acids. Germline V lookup: CDR1 MNHEY, CDR2 SMNVEV (reference sequence). Trimming took off 2 bases at V and 7 bases at J, with 18 bases between the two ends. The CDR3 loop reads CASSLAGSKAGNEQFF. The DNA for the CDR3 is TGTGCCAGCAGTTTAGCGGGGTCCAAGGCGGGAAATGAGCAGTTCTTC.

This clonotype was seen repeatedly, ten times or more. This sequence joins TRBV6-2 or TRBV6-3 and TRBJ2-7; TRBD2 agrees at 13 bases. With V trimmed by 6 bases and J by 0 bases, 8 bases remained unmatched. This CDR3 is 17 amino acids long. CDR1 is MNHEY, CDR2 SVGEGT, per germline. CDR3 in DNA: TGTGCCAGCAGCTACCAGCGGACTAGCGGGAGCTCCTACGAGCAGTACTTC. Its protein is CASSYQRTSGSSYEQYF.

This clonotype was found a few times. The V call is TRBV6-2 or TRBV6-3, the J call TRBJ2-2; D not resolved. CDR1 MNHEY and CDR2 SVGEGT come from the germline V gene. The CDR3 covers 14 residues. The ends were cut back, 2 bases at V and 4 bases at J, with 8 bases in the middle. The CDR3: CASSYADVTGELFF. The CDR3 coding sequence is TGTGCCAGCAGTTACGCCGATGTCACCGGGGAGCTGTTTTTT.

This clonotype was detected a few times. The rearrangement links TRBV7-9 to TRBJ1-1; D is unresolved. The length of the CDR3 is 13 residues. Germline values: CDR1 SEHNR, CDR2 FQNEAQ (reference sequence). V was trimmed by 10 bases and J by 0 bases, leaving 12 bases between them. Here the CDR3 DNA reads TGTGCCAATGGGGAAGTCTTGAACACTGAAGCTTTCTTT. Residues: CANGEVLNTEAFF.

This chain links TRBV2 with TRBJ2-2; 8 nucleotides line up with TRBD2. Germline V gene data show CDR1 as SNHLY and CDR2 as FYNNEI. This CDR3 has 14 amino acids. V dropped 7 bases and J dropped 4; count of bases not matched to a gene: 5. The DNA for the CDR3 is TGTGCCAGCATCAAAGGGACTAGCACCGGGGAGCTGTTTTTT. Protein: CASIKGTSTGELFF.

Turning to this clonotype: A read error is possible here, since a much larger clone lies one base away. The chain combines TRBV28 with TRBJ2-7; D perhaps matches TRBD1 (5 bases). This CDR3 has 15 amino acids. V lost 5 bases and J 4 bases, leaving 18 bases between the germline ends. Germline CDR1 reads MDHEN; CDR2 reads SYDVKM. The CDR3 DNA reads as TGTGCCAGCAGTCTCGACAGCGTCATCCCTTACGAGCAGTACTTC. This sequence encodes CASSLDSVIPYEQYF.

The V gene is TRBV20-1, the J gene TRBJ1-2; D call uncertain. The CDR3 contains 17 residues. V dropped 0 bases and J dropped 2 bases, with 19 bases sitting between them. Germline V gives CDR1 DFQATT, CDR2 SNEGSKA (reference sequence). The CDR3 DNA is TGCAGTGCTAGAGATAGAGGAGGGCGCAATGCCAACTATGGCTACACCTTC. This codes for CSARDRGGRNANYGYTF.

With regard to this clonotype: This is likely an artifact of a read error, given a far larger clone one base away. V is TRBV7-2 and J is TRBJ2-7; 9 positions agree with TRBD1. CDR3 length: 17 residues. CDR1 is SGHTA, CDR2 FQGNSA, per germline. The junction had 14 bases not matched to a gene; V was cut back by 6 bases and J by 2 bases. CDR3 amino acids: CASSGDREFRGPYEQYF. In DNA form, the CDR3 reads TGTGCCAGCAGTGGGGACAGGGAATTTCGGGGCCCCTACGAGCAGTACTTC.

This clonotype was seen ten or more times. V is TRBV20-1 and J is TRBJ2-5; 7 nucleotides align to TRBD2. The germline V gene has CDR1 DFQATT and CDR2 SNEGSKA (reference sequence). Unmatched junction bases numbered 11, after V lost 5 bases and J lost 2 bases. The CDR3 has 15 residues. CDR3 sequence (DNA): TGCAGTGCTTCCCTGTCTAGCGGAGTTCAAGAGACCCAGTACTTC. Translated, it gives CSASLSSGVQETQYF.

In its sample, this clonotype was seen a few times. The chain is built from TRBV7-8 and TRBJ1-2; maybe TRBD1 (5 bases). The CDR3 is made up of 17 amino acids. Germline assignment: CDR1 SGHVS and CDR2 FQNEAQ. V lost 0 bases, J lost 0 bases, and 14 bases lay in between. The CDR3: CASSLAAWGSANYGYTF. DNA of the CDR3: TGTGCCAGCAGCTTAGCAGCCTGGGGCAGCGCTAACTATGGCTACACCTTC.

Of note for this clonotype: A read error is likely, as this CDR3 ends without the conserved phenylalanine or tryptophan. The chain links TRBV5-4 to TRBJ2-5; 8 bases match TRBD2. V lost 3 bases and J lost 4; bases outside the gene matches: 14. Per the germline V gene, CDR1 is SGHNT and CDR2 is YYREEE (reference sequence). The CDR3 has 17 amino acids. CDR3 loop: CASSSKQSGSIGETQYL. Here the CDR3 DNA reads TGTGCCAGCAGCTCCAAACAGAGCGGGAGCATCGGAGAGACCCAGTACCTC.

This clonotype was counted only a few times. The chain recombines TRBV27 with TRBJ1-1, with a weak D call TRBD1 (6 bases). V gave up 5 bases and J gave up 0 bases, with 16 bases separating them. The CDR3 length is 16 residues. The V gene's germline CDR1 is MNHEY and CDR2 SMNVEV (reference sequence). The CDR3 DNA reads as TGTGCCAGCAGTCCCCCCCGGGGGGGCGTGAACACTGAAGCTTTCTTT. This codes for CASSPPRGGVNTEAFF.

The chain links TRBV20-1 to TRBJ2-7; TRBD1 matches at 10 bases. The junction had 8 bases not matched to a gene; V was cut back by 5 bases and J by 4 bases. Germline-derived CDR1 and CDR2 are DFQATT and SNEGSKA (reference sequence). The CDR3 totals 14 residues. The CDR3 DNA is TGCAGTGCTCGTAGCAGGGGACAGGGGTACGAGCAGTACTTC. This encodes CSARSRGQGYEQYF.

Concerning this clonotype: The junction shows a germline mismatch at one end, possibly a read error. The chain recombines TRBV2 with TRBJ2-2; 10 bases fit TRBD1. The CDR3 is made up of 17 amino acids. Germline-derived CDR1 and CDR2 are SNHLY and FYNNEI. The CDR3 loop reads CASSERGTGANTGELLF. The CDR3 DNA reads as TGTGCCAGCAGTGAAAGGGGGACAGGGGCTAACACCGGGGAGCTGCTTTTT.

This clonotype occurred many times. The chain uses TRBV5-1 and TRBJ2-6, with 7 bases aligning to TRBD1. V gave up 0 bases and J gave up 3 bases; unmatched junction bases: 9. Germline V gene sequence: CDR1 SGHRS, CDR2 YFSETQ. This CDR3 region has 18 residues. Here the CDR3 reads CASSLAPTGLGGANVLTF. In DNA form, the CDR3 reads TGCGCCAGCAGCTTGGCTCCGACAGGGCTTGGTGGGGCCAACGTCCTGACTTTC.

A few counts support this clonotype. V gene TRBV7-2 combines with J gene TRBJ2-2; the D is unclear. The CDR3 consists of 15 residues. CDR1 is SGHTA and CDR2 is FQGNSA in the germline V gene. V dropped 1 base and J dropped 5 bases, with 11 bases sitting between them. The CDR3 region has the DNA TGTGCCAGCAGCTTAGTAGGTCGCCGGACCGGGGAGCTGTTTTTT. This translates into CASSLVGRRTGELFF.

The chain employs TRBV7-6 and TRBJ2-7; D is perhaps TRBD2 (6 bases). The CDR3 contains 15 residues. Trimming cost V 2 bases and J 1 base, with 12 bases left between them. CDR1 is SGHVS and CDR2 is FNYEAQ in the germline V gene. Here the CDR3 reads CASSLSLASSYEQYF. The CDR3 coding sequence is TGTGCCAGCAGCTTAAGCCTAGCGAGTTCCTACGAGCAGTACTTC.

This clonotype was seen a few times. The chain recombines TRBV12-5 with TRBJ2-7; 10 bases map to TRBD2. Germline V lookup: CDR1 LGHNT, CDR2 FRNRAP. CDR3 size: 14 residues. CDR3 coding DNA: TGTGCAACCCAAACAACTAGCGGGACCTACGAGCAGTACTTC. Translated: CATQTTSGTYEQYF.

This clonotype was counted only a few times. With only one base between it and a far larger clone, this is likely a read error. This chain uses TRBV6-8 with TRBJ1-2; 8 bases are a match to TRBD1. V shed 5 bases, J shed 7 bases, and the junction held 9 bases outside the gene matches. This CDR3 is built from 14 residues. Per the germline V gene, CDR1 is MNHGY and CDR2 is SAAAGT. The DNA of the CDR3 is TGTGCCAGCAGTGCAACTTCCGGGACAGGTGGCTACACCTTC. Residues: CASSATSGTGGYTF.

Concerning this clonotype itself: The CDR3 does not end in the conserved phenylalanine or tryptophan, so this is likely a read error. V usage is TRBV20-1 and J usage is TRBJ1-1, with no clear D. Trimming left V 6 bases short and J 3 bases short, with 14 bases between. CDR1 DFQATT and CDR2 SNEGSKA come from the germline V gene (reference sequence). This CDR3 contains 13 residues. CDR3 residues: CSASSSGYTEAFL. The CDR3 DNA follows: TGCAGTGCAAGCTCGTCCGGGTACACTGAAGCTTTCCTT.

V is TRBV20-1 and J is TRBJ1-5, with TRBD1 as a possible D gene (5 bases). The CDR3 has 11 residues. Trimming cost V 0 bases and J 13 bases, with 10 bases left between them. Per germline, CDR1 DFQATT and CDR2 SNEGSKA (reference sequence). The CDR3, as DNA: TGCAGTGCTAGAGAAACGCGACAGCAGCATTTT. Protein: CSARETRQQHF.

This clonotype was detected ten times or more. The chain recombines TRBV2 with TRBJ2-6; the D gene could be TRBD1 or TRBD2 (5 bases each). Deletions cut 5 bases from V and 0 bases from J, with 11 bases between. CDR1 and CDR2 from the germline V gene are SNHLY and FYNNEI. The CDR3 has 16 amino acids. CDR3: CASSKGRISGANVLTF. Here the CDR3 DNA reads TGTGCCAGCAGTAAGGGACGGATCTCTGGGGCCAACGTCCTGACTTTC.

The V gene is TRBV7-2, the J gene TRBJ2-7; TRBD2 matches at 11 bases. CDR1 is SGHTA, CDR2 FQGNSA, per germline. After removal of 5 bases from V and 3 bases from J, the junction contained 9 bases not matched to a gene. The CDR3 totals 16 residues. The DNA for the CDR3 is TGTGCCAGCAGCCGCCGCACGGGACTAGCGGACTACGAGCAGTACTTC. The encoded protein is CASSRRTGLADYEQYF.

This clonotype has a count of ten or more. The chain links TRBV24-1 to TRBJ2-7, with D perhaps matching TRBD1 (5 bases). The ends were cut back, 3 bases at V and 6 bases at J, with 8 bases in the middle. The CDR3 contains 12 residues. CDR1 is KGHDR, CDR2 SFDVKD, per germline. The CDR3 reads CATSDAGREQYF. For the CDR3, the DNA is TGTGCCACCAGTGATGCAGGGCGCGAGCAGTACTTC.